This T cell receptor beta chain emerged from a study of shared clonotypes between healthy human individuals. The CDR3 runs to 15 residues. CDR1 and CDR2 (germline): MDHEN, SYDVKM. Trimming pared 4 bases from V and 6 bases from J, leaving 16 bases between. Naive CD8 cells lacked CD45RO and underwent positive selection for CCR7, leaving out terminally differentiated effector memory CD45RA+ cells. Assay: immunoSEQ multiplex PCR; the TCRdb copy retains only in-frame clones and omits some. The repertoire holds approximately 2,000,000 clones, with about 94% as singletons. Sequencing was performed on naive CD8+ T cells from PBMCs. This chain links TRBV28 with TRBJ1-5, with a possible D match to TRBD1 (5 bases). This sequence was found in a man aged 18 to 30 in good health. Some clones in this sample may be carry-over from other donors' samples. CDR3 DNA sequence: TGTGCCAGCAGTTCACCAGGGTCGAGGCGTCAGCCCCAGCATTTT. Translation gives CASSSPGSRRQPQHF.